These 22 T cell receptor beta chains originate from one sample sequenced in a study of T cell repertoires in cytomegalovirus infection. Using its own MiXCR run on the reads, TCRdb lists one record per CDR3 protein. Of 160,000 or so distinct CDR3 sequences in the sample, more than 15% were seen once. Sequencing was carried out using CD8+ T cells from PBMCs. These TCRs come from a human donor in good health (CMV status not recorded). Some clones in this sample may be carry-over from other donors' samples.

This clonotype was counted a few times. The rearrangement links TRBV4-1 to TRBJ2-7; tentatively, D is TRBD1 or TRBD2 (5 bases each). The CDR3 runs 15 residues. Germline V gene sequence: CDR1 MGHRA, CDR2 YSYEKL. Trimming took 4 bases from V and 2 from J, leaving 15 bases between them. The CDR3: CASSRSGTGTYEQYF. CDR3 bases: TGCGCCAGCAGCCGATCCGGGACCGGGACCTACGAGCAGTACTTC.

This clonotype came up a few times. This sequence joins TRBV7-2 and TRBJ2-4, with TRBD1 matching 7 bases. Trimming at V came to 4 bases and at J to 0 bases, leaving 6 bases not matched to a gene. Germline CDR1 reads SGHTA; CDR2 reads FQGNSA. This CDR3 has 16 residues. CDR3 sequence reads: CASSSGQNLAKNIQYF. The CDR3 nucleotides are TGTGCCAGCAGCTCGGGACAGAACCTAGCCAAAAACATTCAGTACTTC.

The genes are TRBV12-3 or TRBV12-4 and TRBJ1-2; perhaps TRBD1 as D (6 bases). The CDR3 totals 13 residues. The V end lost 6 bases, the J end lost 2 bases, and 10 bases lay between the germline ends. CDR3 residues: CASRITGNYGYTF. The CDR3 nucleotides are TGTGCCAGCAGAATAACAGGGAACTATGGCTACACCTTC.

The chain couples TRBV28 to TRBJ1-1; no definite D call. The ends were cut back, 5 bases at V and 4 bases at J, with 14 bases in the middle. Germline loops: CDR1 MDHEN, CDR2 SYDVKM. The CDR3 extends over 14 amino acids. The DNA of the CDR3 is TGTGCCAGCAGTCTCCCCCATTCGGGCACTGAAGCTTTCTTT. It codes for CASSLPHSGTEAFF.

The J gene is TRBJ2-7, the V gene TRBV11-2, with D perhaps assigned TRBD1 or TRBD2 (5 bases each). The CDR3 sequence is 12 residues long. Germline lookup yields CDR1 SGHAT and CDR2 FQNNGV. Trimming removed 10 bases from V and 1 base from J, with 11 bases in between. The CDR3 sequence: CATEGRSYEQYF. The CDR3 DNA reads as TGTGCCACCGAGGGGCGGTCCTACGAGCAGTACTTC.

The chain is built from TRBV11-2 and TRBJ2-6; D possibly corresponds to TRBD1 (7 bases). V lost 5 bases and J 6 bases, leaving 17 bases between the germline ends. Germline V gene lookup returns CDR1 SGHAT and CDR2 FQNNGV. The CDR3 runs to 16 residues. The CDR3 sequence is CASSTAGGLEANVLTF. CDR3 nucleotides: TGTGCCAGCAGCACGGCAGGGGGGCTGGAGGCCAACGTCCTGACTTTC.

This sequence joins TRBV7-2 and TRBJ2-1, with TRBD2 identical over 7 bases. Trimming at V came to 4 bases and at J to 2 bases, leaving 8 bases not matched to a gene. The germline V gene encodes CDR1 SGHTA and CDR2 FQGNSA. The CDR3 has 16 residues. CDR3 sequence: CASSSRAGLTYNEQFF. The CDR3 region has the DNA TGTGCCAGCAGCTCCCGAGCGGGACTCACCTACAATGAGCAGTTCTTC.

In this sample, this clonotype turned up a few times. This chain links TRBV28 with TRBJ2-7; 8 nucleotides align to TRBD1. Per the germline V gene, CDR1 is MDHEN and CDR2 is SYDVKM. Unmatched junction bases numbered 12, after V lost 4 bases and J lost 1 base. The length of the CDR3 is 17 residues. In DNA form, the CDR3 reads TGTGCCAGCAGTTCCTTCCCGGGACAGGTTCCGTCCTACGAGCAGTACTTC. Translating it yields CASSSFPGQVPSYEQYF.

For the CDR3, the DNA is TGCAGTGCTAGAGATAAGCGGGGCGGGTTTTACAATGAGCAGTTCTTC. It codes for CSARDKRGGFYNEQFF. The chain employs TRBV20-1 and TRBJ2-1, with TRBD2 matching 7 bases. The CDR3 runs 16 residues. Trimming removed 0 bases from V and 4 bases from J; junction bases left unmatched: 9. The germline CDR1 and CDR2 sequences are DFQATT and SNEGSKA (reference sequence).

Many counts were recorded for this clonotype. The chain has TRBV28 and TRBJ1-6, with TRBD1 identical over 10 bases. The CDR3 is made up of 13 amino acids. V shed 3 bases, J shed 10 bases, and the junction held 0 bases outside the gene matches. Per the germline V gene, CDR1 is MDHEN and CDR2 is SYDVKM. The CDR3 coding sequence is TGTGCCAGCAGTTTGACAGGGGGCTCACCCCTCCACTTT. Protein sequence: CASSLTGGSPLHF.

The J gene is TRBJ2-1, the V gene TRBV9, with 7 nucleotides matching TRBD2. J gave up 8 bases and V 2 bases, and 10 bases lay outside the gene matches. CDR3 length: 15 amino acids. The germline CDR1 and CDR2 sequences are SGDLS and YYNGEE. Written as DNA, the CDR3 is TGTGCCAGCAGCGTCCAAGGGACTAAGTACGATGAGCAGTTCTTC. It specifies CASSVQGTKYDEQFF.

The chain uses TRBV6-1 and TRBJ1-6, with D unclear. Germline CDR1 reads MNHNS; CDR2 reads SASEGT. This CDR3 spans 15 amino acids. The V and J ends lost 6 bases and 9 bases respectively, with 18 bases between them. The CDR3 bases are TGTGCCAGCAGCCCGCCCGCCAGCGCGGGTTCACCCCTCCACTTT. It yields the protein CASSPPASAGSPLHF.

This clonotype is a singleton in its sample. V and J are TRBV20-1 and TRBJ1-2; D gene unclear. Germline CDR1 is DFQATT and CDR2 is SNEGSKA (reference sequence). The V end was cut by 6 bases, the J end by 4 bases, with 18 bases between. This CDR3 contains 14 residues. CDR3: CSASSYGPSYGYTF. CDR3 DNA sequence: TGCAGTGCCTCATCCTACGGACCCTCCTATGGCTACACCTTC.

This sequence joins TRBV6-2 or TRBV6-3 and TRBJ2-7; maybe TRBD1 (5 bases). Trimming stripped 6 bases from V and 6 bases from J, with 12 bases between. This CDR3 has 12 residues. The germline gives CDR1 MNHEY, CDR2 SVGEGT. The CDR3 loop reads CASSPGHLEQYF. In DNA form, the CDR3 reads TGTGCCAGCAGCCCCGGACATCTCGAGCAGTACTTC.

The chain joins TRBV29-1 to TRBJ1-2; D remains ambiguous. This CDR3 has 14 amino acids. V lost 0 bases and J 6 bases, leaving 14 bases between the germline ends. Germline CDR1 and CDR2: SQVTM and ANQGSEA. The CDR3 DNA reads TGCAGCGTTGAAGATGCGCCTTTCCTGAATGGCTACACCTTC. Residues: CSVEDAPFLNGYTF.

This clonotype showed up just a few times. The chain employs TRBV6-5 and TRBJ2-1; D uncertain. The V gene's germline CDR1 is MNHEY and CDR2 SVGAGI. The length of the CDR3 is 13 residues. V lost 6 bases, J lost 6 bases, and 12 bases lay in between. Here the CDR3 reads CASSLSNPNEQFF. The DNA for the CDR3 is TGTGCCAGCAGCCTATCTAACCCCAATGAGCAGTTCTTC.

In this sample, this clonotype turned up a few times. The chain recombines TRBV7-3 with TRBJ2-1; TRBD2 agrees at 13 bases. The ends lost 4 bases at V and 7 bases at J; junction bases unmatched: 7. The CDR3 has 16 residues. The germline V gene has CDR1 SGHTA and CDR2 FQGTGA. The CDR3 DNA reads as TGTGCCAGCAGCTCCCCGCCGGGACTAGCGGGGAATGAGCAGTTCTTC. Translated, it gives CASSSPPGLAGNEQFF.

This clonotype was picked up a small number of times. The V gene is TRBV12-3 or TRBV12-4, the J gene TRBJ1-2, with no clear D. The CDR3 extends over 15 amino acids. Trimming left V 5 bases short and J 6 bases short, with 19 bases between. The CDR3 region is CASSPSPGWRDGYTF. CDR3 DNA: TGTGCCAGCAGTCCTTCCCCGGGCTGGCGAGATGGCTACACCTTC.

The sample holds a few counts of this clonotype. This chain uses TRBV20-1 with TRBJ2-7; no clear D gene. CDR1 is DFQATT and CDR2 is SNEGSKA in the germline V gene (reference sequence). The CDR3 extends over 13 amino acids. V lost 4 bases and J 0 bases, leaving 10 bases between the germline ends. Written as DNA, the CDR3 is TGCAGTGCTAAGAATCGTTTCTCCTACGAGCAGTACTTC. This translates into CSAKNRFSYEQYF.

This sequence joins TRBV6-2 or TRBV6-3 and TRBJ1-1; 7 nucleotides agree with TRBD1. Germline CDR1 and CDR2: MNHEY and SVGEGT. Unmatched junction bases numbered 8, after V lost 6 bases and J lost 4 bases. This CDR3 is built from 14 residues. CDR3 amino acids: CASSPGQILTEAFF. The CDR3 nucleotides read TGTGCCAGCAGCCCGGGACAGATACTCACTGAAGCTTTCTTT.

A word on this clonotype: A much larger clone is a single base away; this may be a read error. The chain uses TRBV7-2 and TRBJ1-1; D remains unclear. Per the germline V gene, CDR1 is SGHTA and CDR2 is FQGNSA. The CDR3 is 16 amino acids. Between the trimmed V and J ends, which lost 5 bases and 1 base, there was a span of 17 bases. The CDR3 DNA is TGTGCCAGCAGCGTAATACCGATGCCACCGAACACTGAAGCTTTCTTT. The encoded protein is CASSVIPMPPNTEAFF.

This clonotype came up a few times. The chain joins TRBV29-1 to TRBJ2-1; D gene uncertain. The length of the CDR3 is 11 residues. Germline CDR1 reads SQVTM; CDR2 reads ANQGSEA. V was trimmed by 7 bases and J by 8 bases, leaving 12 bases between them. The CDR3 DNA is TGCAGCGCCACAAGGTATGATGAGCAGTTCTTC. Its translation: CSATRYDEQFF.